One and the same sample provided the 29 T cell receptor beta chains below, sequenced in a study of cytomegalovirus exposure and HLA in healthy donors. It was with 60 Vbeta and 13 Jbeta primers that the PCR ran. Clones were sequenced by immunoSEQ multiplex PCR, and TCRdb holds only the in-frame ones, with some missing. The sample lists approximately 92,000 clones, roughly 63% seen once, with 2.5% to 3% in the top ten. Sample: PBMCs. The receptors shown here come from a man aged 45-60 years in good health and CMV-seronegative.

The rearrangement links TRBV7-9 to TRBJ2-1, with 14 bases lining up with TRBD2. V dropped 5 bases and J dropped 10; count of bases not matched to a gene: 7. The CDR3 contains 15 residues. CDR1 and CDR2 (germline): SEHNR, FQNEAQ (reference sequence). This chain's CDR3 is CASSGLAGGPTEQFF. DNA of the CDR3: TGTGCCAGCAGCGGACTAGCGGGGGGCCCTACCGAGCAGTTCTTC.

This chain links TRBV15 with TRBJ2-7; D perhaps matches TRBD2 (5 bases). V was clipped by 8 bases and J by 4 bases, with 18 bases between them. The CDR3 length is 14 residues. Germline V gene data show CDR1 as LNHNV and CDR2 as YYDKDF (reference sequence). The CDR3 here is CATDVKRVPYEQYV. The CDR3 region has the DNA TGTGCCACCGACGTTAAGAGGGTACCATACGAGCAGTACGTC.

The J gene is TRBJ1-1, the V gene TRBV4-3; perhaps TRBD1 as D (6 bases). The CDR3 consists of 14 residues. With 0 bases removed from V and 12 bases from J, the gap between germline ends came to 17 bases. CDR1 and CDR2 (germline): LGHNA, YSLEER. Written as DNA, the CDR3 is TGCGCCAGCAGCCAAGATAGGAGAACAGGGATAACTTTCTTT. It yields the protein CASSQDRRTGITFF.

The chain recombines TRBV30 with TRBJ2-7; 7 bases agree with TRBD2. Germline V CDR1 and CDR2: GTSNPN, SVGIG (reference sequence). Trimming at V came to 4 bases and at J to 7 bases, leaving 19 bases not matched to a gene. CDR3 length: 16 residues. As DNA, the CDR3 is TGTGCCTGGAAAACTGGCGGACTAGTAACCAGCCAGGAGCAGTACTTC. This encodes CAWKTGGLVTSQEQYF.

This clone was seen a single time. The V gene is TRBV28, the J gene TRBJ2-7; D possibly corresponds to TRBD1 (5 bases). CDR1 is MDHEN, CDR2 SYDVKM, per germline. Trimming shortened V by 8 bases and J by 3 bases, and 14 bases separated the two germline ends. The CDR3 runs 13 residues. CDR3 nucleotide sequence: TGTGCCAGCCTCCGGACGGACAACTACGAGCAGTACTTC. It yields the protein CASLRTDNYEQYF. The variable domain in full, completed from reference TRBV28 and TRBJ2-7, reads DVKVTQSSRYLVKRTGEKVFLECVQDMDHENMFWYRQDPGLGLRLIYFSYDVKMKEKGDIPEGYSVSREKKERFSLILESASTNQTSMYLCASLRTDNYEQYFGPGTRLTVT.

The CDR3 DNA reads TGCAGCGTTGCCGGGACTAGCGGGCAAGAGACCCAGTACTTC. It specifies CSVAGTSGQETQYF. This chain uses TRBV29-1 with TRBJ2-5, with 12 positions matching TRBD2. V lost 4 bases and J lost 2; bases outside the gene matches: 2. Germline values: CDR1 SQVTM, CDR2 ANQGSEA. CDR3 length: 14 amino acids.

V and J are TRBV4-2 and TRBJ1-5, with D unresolved. V was trimmed by 0 bases and J by 2 bases, leaving 11 bases between them. The CDR3 has 16 amino acids. Germline values: CDR1 LGHNA, CDR2 YNFKEQ. CDR3 loop: CASSQDFRFGNQPQHF. CDR3 sequence (DNA): TGTGCCAGCAGCCAAGATTTCAGGTTTGGCAATCAGCCCCAGCATTTT.

The gene calls are TRBV2 and TRBJ1-5, with D uncertain. Between the trimmed V and J ends, which lost 6 bases and 0 bases, there was a span of 12 bases. This CDR3 region has 15 residues. Germline loops: CDR1 SNHLY, CDR2 FYNNEI. The CDR3 DNA sequence: TGTGCCAGCAGCCTCTTGCAGGCTAGCAATCAGCCCCAGCATTTT. Protein product: CASSLLQASNQPQHF.

V is TRBV10-3 and J is TRBJ2-5; TRBD2 agrees at 13 bases. J lost 5 bases, V lost 10 bases, and 7 bases had no gene match. This CDR3 has 14 residues. The germline V gene has CDR1 ENHRY and CDR2 SYGVKD. This CDR3 reads CATLPGLAGETQYF. Here the CDR3 DNA reads TGTGCCACGCTGCCGGGACTAGCGGGGGAGACCCAGTACTTC.

This rearrangement joins TRBV5-1 to TRBJ2-5; TRBD2 agrees at 10 bases. The germline V gene encodes CDR1 SGHRS and CDR2 YFSETQ. CDR3 length equals 16 residues. The V segment lost 1 base and the J segment 2 bases; nucleotides outside the gene matches: 5. The CDR3: CASSLLTSGEQETQYF. In nucleotides, the CDR3 is TGCGCCAGCAGCTTGCTCACTAGCGGGGAACAAGAGACCCAGTACTTC.

The chain employs TRBV20-1 and TRBJ2-7; TRBD2 is a possible D gene (5 bases). Germline CDR1 DFQATT, CDR2 SNEGSKA (reference sequence). The CDR3 has 11 amino acids. The V gene lost 5 bases and the J gene lost 9 bases, with 14 bases spanning the gap. For the CDR3, the DNA is TGCAGTGCTCAGTGGGGAGTCCGGCAGTACGTC. It codes for CSAQWGVRQYV.

The chain has TRBV4-2 and TRBJ2-3; TRBD2 is a possible D gene (6 bases). The CDR3 covers 16 residues. The germline CDR1 and CDR2 sequences are LGHNA and YNFKEQ. V lost 2 bases, J lost 1 base, and 13 bases lay in between. Written as DNA, the CDR3 is TGTGCCAGCAGCCAAACCGGAGGGCTGGGCACAGATACGCAGTATTTT. Translating gives CASSQTGGLGTDTQYF.

The CDR3 region has the DNA TGCGCCAGCAGCCAAGATCTGGAGACCGGGACAGATACGCAGTATTTT. It is translated as CASSQDLETGTDTQYF. J is TRBJ2-3 and V is TRBV4-3; D is uncertain. This CDR3 contains 16 residues. The V gene lost 0 bases and the J gene lost 3 bases, with 13 bases spanning the gap. Germline values: CDR1 LGHNA, CDR2 YSLEER.

This chain connects TRBV2 to TRBJ1-5; 9 bases line up with TRBD1. V lost 5 bases and J lost 6; bases outside the gene matches: 5. Germline CDR1 is SNHLY and CDR2 is FYNNEI. The CDR3 loop spans 14 amino acids. Here the CDR3 DNA reads TGTGCCAGCAGTAGGGACAGGGAGGTTCAGCCCCAGCATTTT. It translates to CASSRDREVQPQHF.

V and J are TRBV15 and TRBJ2-7; D gene uncertain. CDR3 length: 11 residues. Trimming removed 9 bases from V and 5 bases from J, with 11 bases in between. CDR1 is LNHNV and CDR2 is YYDKDF in the germline V gene (reference sequence). The CDR3 region is CATGNRNEQYF. In DNA form, the CDR3 reads TGTGCCACTGGCAACCGAAACGAGCAGTACTTC.

The chain is built from TRBV4-1 and TRBJ1-6; D is perhaps TRBD1 (6 bases). CDR3 length equals 16 residues. Germline CDR1 and CDR2: MGHRA and YSYEKL. Trimming took off 1 base at V and 9 bases at J, with 16 bases between the two ends. CDR3 sequence (DNA): TGCGCCAGCAGCCAAGCACCGACAGGTCTATCTTCACCCCTCCACTTT. It translates to CASSQAPTGLSSPLHF.

This clone was seen more than once but under ten times. The chain uses TRBV28 and TRBJ1-1; no definite D call. V lost 1 base and J lost 8, with 14 bases in between. Germline V gene lookup returns CDR1 MDHEN and CDR2 SYDVKM. This CDR3 has 14 residues. The CDR3 nucleotides are TGTGCCAGCAGTTTATCGGTTGGTAGGAGGGAAGCTTTCTTT. Protein product: CASSLSVGRREAFF.

The V gene is TRBV28, the J gene TRBJ1-1; 9 bases are a match to TRBD1. From germline, CDR1 is MDHEN and CDR2 SYDVKM. CDR3 length: 14 amino acids. Trimming took 2 bases from V and 9 from J; bases not matched to a gene: 7. The CDR3 sequence: CASSLPSGQGKAFF. The CDR3 bases are TGTGCCAGCAGTTTACCCTCGGGACAGGGAAAAGCTTTCTTT.

As concerns this clone: Other DNA sequences in the same sample also yield this CDR3. The rearrangement uses TRBV5-1 and TRBJ2-5, with D possibly being TRBD2 (5 bases). Trimming stripped 0 bases from V and 0 bases from J, with 9 bases between. CDR3 size: 15 residues. Germline CDR1 and CDR2: SGHRS and YFSETQ. CDR3 nucleotides: TGCGCCAGCAGCTTGGTCCCGGGGAACCAAGAGACCCAGTACTTC. This encodes CASSLVPGNQETQYF.

This chain joins TRBV18 and TRBJ2-2; D perhaps matches TRBD2 (5 bases). Germline loops: CDR1 KGHSH, CDR2 LQKENI. The CDR3 totals 13 residues. The V and J ends lost 8 bases and 2 bases respectively, with 9 bases between them. CDR3 amino acids: CASTGINTGELFF. The CDR3 DNA reads TGTGCCAGCACGGGGATCAACACCGGGGAGCTGTTTTTT.

This clone was seen only once. The CDR3 sequence: CSVPPGQGGPRGTEAFF. The CDR3 bases are TGCAGCGTACCTCCGGGACAGGGGGGACCCCGAGGGACTGAAGCTTTCTTT. The rearrangement links TRBV29-1 to TRBJ1-1, with TRBD1 matching over 11 bases. The CDR3 runs 17 residues. From germline, CDR1 is SQVTM and CDR2 ANQGSEA. The V gene end was trimmed by 6 bases and the J gene end by 5 bases; junction bases not matched to a gene: 17. Full variable domain (missing parts from reference TRBV29-1 and TRBJ1-1): SAVISQKPSRDICQRGTSLTIQCQVDSQVTMMFWYRQQPGQSLTLIATANQGSEATYESGFVIDKFPISRPNLTFSTLTVSNMSPEDSSIYLCSVPPGQGGPRGTEAFFGQGTRLTVV.

The rearrangement joins TRBV4-1 to TRBJ2-7; TRBD1 aligns across 8 bases. Germline CDR1 MGHRA, CDR2 YSYEKL. This CDR3 is 14 amino acids long. J was trimmed by 3 bases and V by 2 bases; bases with no gene match: 3. The chain's CDR3 is CASSQPGQGYEQYF. The CDR3 region has the DNA TGCGCCAGCAGCCAACCAGGACAGGGCTACGAGCAGTACTTC.

The genes are TRBV6-6 and TRBJ1-6; unclear D gene. With 2 bases removed from V and 9 bases from J, the gap between germline ends came to 14 bases. This CDR3 comprises 15 residues. Germline V gene data show CDR1 as MNHNY and CDR2 as SVGAGI (reference sequence). CDR3 residues: CASSYGFPESSPLHF. CDR3 DNA: TGTGCCAGCAGTTACGGCTTCCCCGAAAGTTCACCCCTCCACTTT.

This rearrangement joins TRBV4-2 to TRBJ1-1; the match to TRBD1 covers 9 bases. The germline V gene has CDR1 LGHNA and CDR2 YNFKEQ. The CDR3 has 15 residues. Unmatched junction bases numbered 9, after V lost 7 bases and J lost 3 bases. Here the CDR3 DNA reads TGTGCCAGCACCCCGGACAGGGGAGGGTACACTGAAGCTTTCTTT. This translates into CASTPDRGGYTEAFF.

V is TRBV9 and J is TRBJ2-2; a possible D gene is TRBD1 (6 bases). Trimming took 0 bases from V and 6 from J, leaving 15 bases between them. The CDR3 spans 16 residues. Germline V CDR1 and CDR2: SGDLS, YYNGEE. The CDR3 DNA follows: TGTGCCAGCAGCGTAGGGTACAGGGTGGGCCCCGGGGAGCTGTTTTTT. Its translation: CASSVGYRVGPGELFF.

V usage is TRBV2 and J usage is TRBJ2-3; 13 bases fit TRBD2. Losses at the gene ends were 7 bases for V and 5 bases for J; bases not matched to a gene: 9. The CDR3 runs 16 residues. The germline CDR1 and CDR2 sequences are SNHLY and FYNNEI. This CDR3 is CASNRGLAGYGDTQYF. The CDR3 DNA reads TGTGCCAGCAACAGGGGACTAGCGGGATACGGAGATACGCAGTATTTT.

This clone occurred once. CDR3 amino acids: CASSYPGQWNEKLFF. In nucleotides, the CDR3 is TGTGCCAGCAGTTATCCGGGACAGTGGAATGAAAAACTGTTTTTT. V gene TRBV6-5 combines with J gene TRBJ1-4; 7 positions agree with TRBD1. There are 15 residues in the CDR3. Trimming removed 3 bases from V and 5 bases from J; junction bases left unmatched: 6. Germline V CDR1 and CDR2: MNHEY, SVGAGI.

The chain couples TRBV29-1 to TRBJ2-4; no reliable D call. Trimming stripped 5 bases from V and 5 bases from J, with 10 bases between. This CDR3 spans 12 amino acids. From germline, CDR1 is SQVTM and CDR2 ANQGSEA. The CDR3 sequence: CSVYDNQNIQYF. In nucleotides, the CDR3 is TGCAGCGTTTATGACAACCAAAACATTCAGTACTTC. The whole variable domain, filled in from reference TRBV29-1 and TRBJ2-4, reads SAVISQKPSRDICQRGTSLTIQCQVDSQVTMMFWYRQQPGQSLTLIATANQGSEATYESGFVIDKFPISRPNLTFSTLTVSNMSPEDSSIYLCSVYDNQNIQYFGAGTRLSVL.

The CDR3 loop reads CASSQDRAGNTIYF. CDR3 DNA: TGTGCCAGCAGCCAAGACAGGGCTGGAAACACCATATATTTT. The chain joins TRBV4-2 to TRBJ1-3, with D possibly matching TRBD1 (5 bases). V was trimmed by 0 bases and J by 2 bases, leaving 5 bases between them. Germline assignment: CDR1 LGHNA and CDR2 YNFKEQ. The CDR3 extends over 14 amino acids.